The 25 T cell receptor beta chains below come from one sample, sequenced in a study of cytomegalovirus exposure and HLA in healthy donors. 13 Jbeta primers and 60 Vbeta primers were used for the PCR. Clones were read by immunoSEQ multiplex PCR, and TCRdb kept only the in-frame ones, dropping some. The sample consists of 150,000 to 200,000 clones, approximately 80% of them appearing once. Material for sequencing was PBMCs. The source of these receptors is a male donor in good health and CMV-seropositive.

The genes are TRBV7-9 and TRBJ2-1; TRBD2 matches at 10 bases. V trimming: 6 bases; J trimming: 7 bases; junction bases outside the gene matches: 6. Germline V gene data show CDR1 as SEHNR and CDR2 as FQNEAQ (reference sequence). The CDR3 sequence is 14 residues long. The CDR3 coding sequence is TGTGCCAGCAGTCTAGCGGGAGCTCGGAATGAGCAGTTCTTC. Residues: CASSLAGARNEQFF.

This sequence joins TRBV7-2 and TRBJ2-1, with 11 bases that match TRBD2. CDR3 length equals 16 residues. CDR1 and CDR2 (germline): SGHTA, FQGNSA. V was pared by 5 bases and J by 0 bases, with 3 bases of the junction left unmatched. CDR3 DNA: TGTGCCAGCAGCCCGGGACTAGCGGACTCCTACAATGAGCAGTTCTTC. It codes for CASSPGLADSYNEQFF. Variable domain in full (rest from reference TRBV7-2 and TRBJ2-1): GAGVSQSPSNKVTEKGKDVELRCDPISGHTALYWYRQSLGQGLEFLIYFQGNSAPDKSGLPSDRFSAERTGGSVSTLTIQRTQQEDSAVYLCASSPGLADSYNEQFFGPGTRLTVL.

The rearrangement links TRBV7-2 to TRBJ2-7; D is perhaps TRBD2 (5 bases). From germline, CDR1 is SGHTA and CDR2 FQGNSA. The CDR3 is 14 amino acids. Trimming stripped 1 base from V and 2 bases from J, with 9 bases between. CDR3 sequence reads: CASSLGGLPYEQYF. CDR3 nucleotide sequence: TGTGCCAGCAGCTTAGGAGGGTTACCCTACGAGCAGTACTTC.

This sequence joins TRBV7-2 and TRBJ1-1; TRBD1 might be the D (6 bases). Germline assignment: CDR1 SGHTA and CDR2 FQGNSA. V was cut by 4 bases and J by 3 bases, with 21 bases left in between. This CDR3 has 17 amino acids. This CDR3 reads CASSSLVQGRGYTEAFF. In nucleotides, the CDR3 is TGTGCCAGCAGCTCTCTGGTTCAGGGGCGCGGGTACACTGAAGCTTTCTTT.

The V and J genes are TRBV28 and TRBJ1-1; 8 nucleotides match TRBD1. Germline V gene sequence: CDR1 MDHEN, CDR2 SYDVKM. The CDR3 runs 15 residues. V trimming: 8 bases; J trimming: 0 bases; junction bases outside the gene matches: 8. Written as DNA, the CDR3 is TGTGCCAGCTCTGTCGGGGGACAGGTGAACACTGAAGCTTTCTTT. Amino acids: CASSVGGQVNTEAFF.

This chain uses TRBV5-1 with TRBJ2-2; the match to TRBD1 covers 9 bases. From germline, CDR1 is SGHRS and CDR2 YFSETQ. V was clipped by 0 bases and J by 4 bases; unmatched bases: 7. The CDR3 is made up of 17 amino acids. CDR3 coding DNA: TGCGCCAGCAGCTTGGCGGAGGGACAGGGTAGCACCGGGGAGCTGTTTTTT. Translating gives CASSLAEGQGSTGELFF.

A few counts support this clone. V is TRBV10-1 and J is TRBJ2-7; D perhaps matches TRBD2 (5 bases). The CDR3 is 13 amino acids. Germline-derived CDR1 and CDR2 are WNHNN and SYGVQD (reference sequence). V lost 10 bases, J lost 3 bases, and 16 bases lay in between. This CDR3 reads CANGEGLNYEQYF. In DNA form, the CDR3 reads TGCGCCAATGGAGAGGGCCTGAACTACGAGCAGTACTTC.

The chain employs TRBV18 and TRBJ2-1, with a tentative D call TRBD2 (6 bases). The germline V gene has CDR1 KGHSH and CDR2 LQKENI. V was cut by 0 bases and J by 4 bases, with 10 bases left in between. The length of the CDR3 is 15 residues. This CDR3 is CASSPPGLVYNEQFF. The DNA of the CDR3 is TGTGCCAGCTCACCACCGGGACTTGTATACAATGAGCAGTTCTTC.

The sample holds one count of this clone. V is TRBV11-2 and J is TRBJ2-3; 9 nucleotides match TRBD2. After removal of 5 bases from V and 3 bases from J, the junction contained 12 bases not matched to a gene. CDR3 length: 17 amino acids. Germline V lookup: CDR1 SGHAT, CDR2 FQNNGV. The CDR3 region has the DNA TGTGCCAGCAGCCTACTACTCGTAGCGGGAGTAACAGATACGCAGTATTTT. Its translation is CASSLLLVAGVTDTQYF.

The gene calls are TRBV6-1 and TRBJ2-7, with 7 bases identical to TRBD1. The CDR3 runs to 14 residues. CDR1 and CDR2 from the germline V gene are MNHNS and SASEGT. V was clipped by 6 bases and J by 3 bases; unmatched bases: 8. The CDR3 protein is CASRVGTAIYEQYF. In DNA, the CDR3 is TGTGCCAGCAGGGTGGGGACAGCTATCTACGAGCAGTACTTC.

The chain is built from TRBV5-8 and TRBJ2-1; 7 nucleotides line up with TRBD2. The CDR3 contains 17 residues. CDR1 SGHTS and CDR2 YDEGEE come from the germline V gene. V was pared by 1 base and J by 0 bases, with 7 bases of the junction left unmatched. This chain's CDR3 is CASSLSGGSFSYNEQFF. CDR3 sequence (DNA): TGTGCCAGCAGCTTGTCGGGCGGGAGCTTCTCCTACAATGAGCAGTTCTTC.

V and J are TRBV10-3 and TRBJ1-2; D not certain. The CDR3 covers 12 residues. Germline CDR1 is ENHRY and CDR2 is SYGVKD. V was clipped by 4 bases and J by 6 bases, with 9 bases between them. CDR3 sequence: CAISVGEDGYTF. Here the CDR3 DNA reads TGTGCCATCAGTGTCGGGGAGGATGGCTACACCTTC.

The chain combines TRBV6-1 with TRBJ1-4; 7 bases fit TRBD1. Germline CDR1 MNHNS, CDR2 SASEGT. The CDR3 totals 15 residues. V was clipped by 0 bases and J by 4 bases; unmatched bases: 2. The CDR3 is CASSEAGQYNEKLFF. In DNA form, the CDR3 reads TGTGCCAGCAGTGAAGCGGGACAGTATAATGAAAAACTGTTTTTT.

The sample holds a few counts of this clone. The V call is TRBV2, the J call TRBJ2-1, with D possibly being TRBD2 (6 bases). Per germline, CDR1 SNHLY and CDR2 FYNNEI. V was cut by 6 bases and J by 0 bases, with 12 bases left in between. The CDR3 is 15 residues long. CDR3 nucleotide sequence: TGTGCCAGCAGCAGGGACTCCAGCTCCTACAATGAGCAGTTCTTC. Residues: CASSRDSSSYNEQFF.

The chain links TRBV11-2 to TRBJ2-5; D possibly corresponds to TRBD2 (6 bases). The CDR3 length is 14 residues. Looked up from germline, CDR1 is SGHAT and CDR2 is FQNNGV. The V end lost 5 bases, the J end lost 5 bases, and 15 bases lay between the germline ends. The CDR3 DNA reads TGTGCCAGCAGCCCCACGGGGGAAGGGGAGACCCAGTACTTC. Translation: CASSPTGEGETQYF.

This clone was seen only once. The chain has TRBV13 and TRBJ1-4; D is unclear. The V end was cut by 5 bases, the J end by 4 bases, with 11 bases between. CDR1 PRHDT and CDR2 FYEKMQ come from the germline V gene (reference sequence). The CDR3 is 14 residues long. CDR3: CASSEMVVNEKLFF. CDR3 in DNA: TGTGCCAGCAGCGAGATGGTGGTTAATGAAAAACTGTTTTTT. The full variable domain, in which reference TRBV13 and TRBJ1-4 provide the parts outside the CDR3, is AAGVIQSPRHLIKEKRETATLKCYPIPRHDTVYWYQQGPGQDPQFLISFYEKMQSDKGSIPDRFSAQQFSDYHSELNMSSLELGDSALYFCASSEMVVNEKLFFGSGTQLSVL.

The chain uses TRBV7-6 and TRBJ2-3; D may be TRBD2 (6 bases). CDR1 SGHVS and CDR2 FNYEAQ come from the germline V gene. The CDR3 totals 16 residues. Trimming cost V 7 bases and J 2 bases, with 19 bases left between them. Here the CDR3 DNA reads TGTGCCAGCACCATTAATGGCGGCGGGACCACAGATACGCAGTATTTT. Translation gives CASTINGGGTTDTQYF.

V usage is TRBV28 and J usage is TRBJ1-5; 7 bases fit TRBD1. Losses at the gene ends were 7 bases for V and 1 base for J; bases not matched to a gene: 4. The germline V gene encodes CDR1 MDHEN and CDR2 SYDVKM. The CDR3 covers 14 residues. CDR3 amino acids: CASKGTASNQPQHF. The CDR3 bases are TGTGCCAGCAAAGGGACAGCCAGCAATCAGCCCCAGCATTTT.

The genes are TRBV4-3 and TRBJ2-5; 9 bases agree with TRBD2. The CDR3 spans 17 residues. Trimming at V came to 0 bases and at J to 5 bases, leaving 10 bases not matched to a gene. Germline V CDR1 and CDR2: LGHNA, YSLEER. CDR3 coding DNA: TGCGCCAGCAGCCAAGATCGCGGGAGGGGGAGCGGGGAGACCCAGTACTTC. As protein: CASSQDRGRGSGETQYF.

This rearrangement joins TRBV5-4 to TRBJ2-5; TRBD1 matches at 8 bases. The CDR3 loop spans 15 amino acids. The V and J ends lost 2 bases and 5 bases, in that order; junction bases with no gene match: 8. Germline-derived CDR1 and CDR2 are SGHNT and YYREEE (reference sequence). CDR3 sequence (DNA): TGTGCCAGCAGCTTTGACACAGGGGGTCGGGAGACCCAGTACTTC. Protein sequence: CASSFDTGGRETQYF.

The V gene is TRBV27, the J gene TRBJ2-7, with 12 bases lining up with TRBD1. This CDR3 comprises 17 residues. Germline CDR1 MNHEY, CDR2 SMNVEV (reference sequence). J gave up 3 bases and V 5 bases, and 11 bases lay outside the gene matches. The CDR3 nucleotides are TGTGCCAGCAGTAAAAGCTCCGGGACAGGGGGCGTCTACGAGCAGTACTTC. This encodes CASSKSSGTGGVYEQYF.

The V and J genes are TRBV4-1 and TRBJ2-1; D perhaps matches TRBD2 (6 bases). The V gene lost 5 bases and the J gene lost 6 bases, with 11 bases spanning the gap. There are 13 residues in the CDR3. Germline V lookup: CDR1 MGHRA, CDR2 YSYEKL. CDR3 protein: CASSFRDFNEQFF. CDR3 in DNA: TGCGCCAGCAGCTTCCGGGACTTCAATGAGCAGTTCTTC.

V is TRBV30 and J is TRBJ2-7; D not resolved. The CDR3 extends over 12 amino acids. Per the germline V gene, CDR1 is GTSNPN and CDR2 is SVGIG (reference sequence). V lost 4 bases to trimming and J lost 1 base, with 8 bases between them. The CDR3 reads CAWTDSSYEQYF. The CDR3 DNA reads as TGTGCCTGGACAGATTCTTCCTACGAGCAGTACTTC.

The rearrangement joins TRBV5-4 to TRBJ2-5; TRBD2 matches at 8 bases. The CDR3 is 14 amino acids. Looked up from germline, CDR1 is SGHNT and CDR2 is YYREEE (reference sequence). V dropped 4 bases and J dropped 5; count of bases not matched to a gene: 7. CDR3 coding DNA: TGTGCCAGCAGCCCGGGGGGGATACCGGAGACCCAGTACTTC. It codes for CASSPGGIPETQYF.

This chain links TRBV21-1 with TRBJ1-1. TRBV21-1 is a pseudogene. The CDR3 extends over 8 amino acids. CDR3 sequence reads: CASNLAFF. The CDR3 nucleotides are TGTGCCAGCAATCTAGCTTTCTTT.